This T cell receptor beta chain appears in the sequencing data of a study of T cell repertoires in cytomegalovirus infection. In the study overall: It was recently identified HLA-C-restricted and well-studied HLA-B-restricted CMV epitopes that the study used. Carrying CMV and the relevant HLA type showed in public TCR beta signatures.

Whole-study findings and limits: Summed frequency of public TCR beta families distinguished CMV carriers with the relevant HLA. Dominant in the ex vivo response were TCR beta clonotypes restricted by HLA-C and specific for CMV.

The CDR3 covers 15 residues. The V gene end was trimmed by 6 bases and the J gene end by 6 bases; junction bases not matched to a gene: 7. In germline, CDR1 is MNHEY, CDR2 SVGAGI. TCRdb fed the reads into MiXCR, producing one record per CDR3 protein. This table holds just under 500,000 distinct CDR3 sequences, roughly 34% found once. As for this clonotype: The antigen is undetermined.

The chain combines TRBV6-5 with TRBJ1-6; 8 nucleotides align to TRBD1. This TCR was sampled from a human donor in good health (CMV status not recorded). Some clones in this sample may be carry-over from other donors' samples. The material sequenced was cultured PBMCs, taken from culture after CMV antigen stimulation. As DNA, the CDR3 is TGTGCCAGCAGGGTACAGGGGGACTGTAATTCACCCCTCCACTTT. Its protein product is CASRVQGDCNSPLHF.